This TCR beta chain was obtained from a study of T cells in Graves' hyperthyroidism and ophthalmopathy. The study's findings and limits: Ophthalmopathy, which appeared later, was predicted by the model a median 6.5 months before onset.

There were TCR beta CDR3 regions amplified from RNA transcripts. The HTBI primer set served for first-round RT-PCR of the TCR CDR3. In TCRdb, the multiplex PCR reads were re-called with MiXCR into one record per CDR3 protein. The table lists 560,000 or so distinct CDR3 sequences, roughly 21% of them singletons. Remarks on this clonotype: Its antigen is not identified.

The CDR3 loop spans 17 amino acids. Germline trimming cut 6 bases from V and 6 bases from J; bases unmatched to any gene: 18. Patients showing uncontrolled infection, other autoimmune disease, pregnancy or lactation were ineligible. Sequencing was done on a sample of blood. The chain employs TRBV12-3 or TRBV12-4 and TRBJ2-3; 7 positions match TRBD2. This receptor was obtained from a man in his forties with Graves' ophthalmopathy. The chain's CDR3 is CASSSSGGSPPLDTQYF. CDR3 coding DNA: TGTGCCAGCAGCTCATCTGGCGGGAGCCCCCCGCTGGATACGCAGTATTTT.